The present T cell receptor (beta chain) was sequenced within a study of blood T cell repertoires in COVID-19. At the level of the study: Sites across the United States, Italy and Spain contributed samples from acute and convalescent COVID-19.

The method was immunoSEQ multiplex PCR; TCRdb's version includes in-frame clones alone and lacks a portion of them. The sample includes about 140,000 clones, around nine tenths of them seen just once. Trimming left V 5 bases short and J 4 bases short, with 15 bases between. CDR1 and CDR2 (germline): ENHRY, SYGVKD. CDR3 size: 15 residues. The chain couples TRBV10-3 to TRBJ1-5; D ambiguous. Sequencing was performed on peripheral blood. The origin of this receptor is a woman between 55 and 75 years old with acute or convalescent COVID-19. The CDR3 DNA reads as TGTGCCATCAGTAATCAGGCAGGAATAAATCAGCCCCAGCATTTT. It yields the protein CAISNQAGINQPQHF.